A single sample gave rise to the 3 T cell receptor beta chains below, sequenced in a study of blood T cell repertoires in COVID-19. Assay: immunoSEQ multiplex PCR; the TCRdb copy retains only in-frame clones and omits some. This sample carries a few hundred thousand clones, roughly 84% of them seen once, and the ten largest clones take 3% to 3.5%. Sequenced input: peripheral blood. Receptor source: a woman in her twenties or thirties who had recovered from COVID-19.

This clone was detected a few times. CDR3 amino acids: CASSPGRQSNTEAFF. DNA of the CDR3: TGTGCCAGTAGTCCGGGGAGGCAGTCGAACACTGAAGCTTTCTTT. The V gene is TRBV19, the J gene TRBJ1-1, with D unresolved. CDR1 and CDR2 from the germline V gene are LNHDA and SQIVND (reference sequence). The CDR3 spans 15 residues. V was pared by 5 bases and J by 1 base, with 14 bases between.

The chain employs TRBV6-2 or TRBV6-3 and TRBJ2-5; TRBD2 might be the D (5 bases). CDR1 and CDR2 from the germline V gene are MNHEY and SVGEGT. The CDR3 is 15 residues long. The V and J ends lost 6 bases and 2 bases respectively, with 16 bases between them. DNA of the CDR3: TGTGCCAGCAGCCGAGGGATGGTGGGGCAAGAGACCCAGTACTTC. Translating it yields CASSRGMVGQETQYF.

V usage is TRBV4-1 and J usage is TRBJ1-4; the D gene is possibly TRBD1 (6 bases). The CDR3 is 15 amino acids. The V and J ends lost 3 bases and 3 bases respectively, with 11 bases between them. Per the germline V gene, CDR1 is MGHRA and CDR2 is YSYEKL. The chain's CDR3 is CASSQSDRPNEKLFF. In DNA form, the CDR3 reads TGCGCCAGCAGCCAGAGTGACAGGCCTAATGAAAAACTGTTTTTT.